These 18 T cell receptor beta chains were all obtained from the same sample, sequenced in a study of technical replicates of blood from four donors (dated 2017 in TCRdb). Library prep was done by the immunoSEQ multiplex PCR assay. The source is immuneACCESS, and TCRdb retained only in-frame sequences with V and J called. Part of the clones is not carried over; for the studies checked, unresolved V genes explain less than half of this, and the remainder is unexplained. Counted in this sample were tens of thousands of clones; more than 90% of them appeared once. The leading ten clones occupy roughly 4.5% of the sample. Sequencing was done on a sample of PBMCs. Receptors were obtained from a human donor in good health. Some clones in this sample may be carry-over from other donors' samples.

By sample share, this clone is medium-sized (0.01 to 0.1%). The chain has TRBV5-4 and TRBJ2-4, with TRBD2 identical over 8 bases. V lost 2 bases to trimming and J lost 3 bases; unmatched junction nucleotides: 7. This CDR3 is built from 16 residues. Germline V gene data show CDR1 as SGHNT and CDR2 as YYREEE (reference sequence). The CDR3 DNA sequence: TGTGCCAGCAGCTTATTGACGGGGGGGGGCAAAAACATTCAGTACTTC. Translating it yields CASSLLTGGGKNIQYF.

CDR3 protein: CASSFRDRALGANVLTF. The CDR3 DNA reads as TGTGCCAGCAGCTTCCGGGACAGGGCGCTCGGGGCCAACGTCCTGACTTTC. The chain employs TRBV5-4 and TRBJ2-6; 9 bases agree with TRBD1. Germline CDR1 reads SGHNT; CDR2 reads YYREEE (reference sequence). Trimming removed 2 bases from V and 4 bases from J; junction bases left unmatched: 7. The CDR3 consists of 17 residues.

V gene TRBV10-3 combines with J gene TRBJ1-2; D remains ambiguous. The V gene lost 3 bases and the J gene lost 1 base, with 3 bases spanning the gap. The length of the CDR3 is 12 residues. Germline loops: CDR1 ENHRY, CDR2 SYGVKD. CDR3 DNA: TGTGCCATCAGTGACAATAACTATGGCTACACCTTC. Its translation is CAISDNNYGYTF.

The chain links TRBV20-1 to TRBJ2-5; D unclear. Germline-derived CDR1 and CDR2 are DFQATT and SNEGSKA (reference sequence). The CDR3 loop spans 10 amino acids. CDR3 nucleotide sequence: TGCAGCGTCTGGCAGGAGACCCAGTACTTC. It is translated as CSVWQETQYF.

The chain uses TRBV2 and TRBJ2-7, with D perhaps TRBD1 (6 bases). V was cut by 6 bases and J by 3 bases, with 18 bases left in between. Germline V CDR1 and CDR2: SNHLY, FYNNEI. The CDR3 runs to 15 residues. DNA for the CDR3: TGTGCCAGCAGGAAGAACACACAGGGTTACTACGAGCAGTACTTC. It encodes CASRKNTQGYYEQYF.

This clone was seen once. The V call is TRBV13, the J call TRBJ1-6; 8 bases fit TRBD1. The CDR3 has 16 residues. Germline V gene lookup returns CDR1 PRHDT and CDR2 FYEKMQ (reference sequence). The trim removed 2 bases at V and 8 bases at J, leaving 8 bases unmatched. The DNA of the CDR3 is TGTGCCAGCAGCTTAAGGTCTGGACAGGGAGATTCACCCCTCCACTTT. This gives the protein CASSLRSGQGDSPLHF.

The rearrangement joins TRBV5-1 to TRBJ2-7, with a possible D match to TRBD1 (7 bases). CDR1 is SGHRS, CDR2 YFSETQ, per germline. The CDR3 has 13 amino acids. The ends were cut back, 6 bases at V and 2 bases at J, with 12 bases in the middle. In DNA, the CDR3 is TGCGCCAGCAACCAGGGGGGTACCTACGAGCAGTACTTC. Its translation: CASNQGGTYEQYF. Full variable domain (rest looked up from reference TRBV5-1 and TRBJ2-7): KAGVTQTPRYLIKTRGQQVTLSCSPISGHRSVSWYQQTPGQGLQFLFEYFSETQRNKGNFPGRFSGRQFSNSRSEMNVSTLELGDSALYLCASNQGGTYEQYFGPGTRLTVT.

DNA for the CDR3: TGTGCCAGCAATACCCCCGGGCTAGCGCCCTACAATGAGCAGTTCTTC. The encoded protein is CASNTPGLAPYNEQFF. The V and J genes are TRBV7-9 and TRBJ2-1; D possibly corresponds to TRBD2 (6 bases). Germline V gives CDR1 SEHNR, CDR2 FQNEAQ (reference sequence). The CDR3 covers 16 residues. V was clipped by 7 bases and J by 2 bases, with 18 bases between them.

The gene calls are TRBV18 and TRBJ2-5, with TRBD2 identical over 9 bases. The CDR3 has 19 amino acids. Looked up from germline, CDR1 is KGHSH and CDR2 is LQKENI. Trimming cost V 4 bases and J 2 bases; bases outside gene matches: 17. The CDR3 nucleotides read TGTGCCAGCTCACTACAGGACATCGGTCTAGCGGGAAATCAAGAGACCCAGTACTTC. Residues: CASSLQDIGLAGNQETQYF.

This chain links TRBV4-3 with TRBJ1-2; 9 bases are a match to TRBD1. Germline V gene lookup returns CDR1 LGHNA and CDR2 YSLEER. V trimming: 0 bases; J trimming: 4 bases; junction bases outside the gene matches: 9. This CDR3 is built from 17 residues. CDR3 amino acids: CASSQDGGTGLSYGYTF. The CDR3 DNA sequence: TGCGCCAGCAGCCAAGACGGTGGGACAGGGCTCAGCTATGGCTACACCTTC.

The chain joins TRBV7-9 to TRBJ2-3; 8 bases map to TRBD2. V dropped 2 bases and J dropped 6; count of bases not matched to a gene: 10. CDR1 SEHNR and CDR2 FQNEAQ come from the germline V gene (reference sequence). The CDR3 has 16 amino acids. The CDR3 region is CASSLFRGGARDTQYF. The CDR3 DNA is TGTGCCAGCAGCTTATTTCGGGGGGGTGCGAGGGATACGCAGTATTTT.

The chain recombines TRBV2 with TRBJ1-5, with D unclear. The CDR3 length is 14 residues. Germline V gene lookup returns CDR1 SNHLY and CDR2 FYNNEI. Trimming shortened V by 6 bases and J by 0 bases, and 9 bases separated the two germline ends. The CDR3 DNA reads as TGTGCCAGCAGGGTGACAAATAGCAATCAGCCCCAGCATTTT. Translating it yields CASRVTNSNQPQHF. The complete variable domain, with remaining parts taken from reference TRBV2 and TRBJ1-5, reads EPEVTQTPSHQVTQMGQEVILRCVPISNHLYFYWYRQILGQKVEFLVSFYNNEISEKSEIFDDQFSVERPDGSNFTLKIRSTKLEDSAMYFCASRVTNSNQPQHFGDGTRLSIL.

The V gene is TRBV2, the J gene TRBJ2-1; 7 bases agree with TRBD2. This CDR3 has 15 residues. With V trimmed by 3 bases and J by 3 bases, 5 bases remained unmatched. CDR1 SNHLY and CDR2 FYNNEI come from the germline V gene. In DNA form, the CDR3 reads TGTGCCAGCAGTGAGGTGGGGGGGGGCTACAATGAGCAGTTCTTC. Amino acid sequence: CASSEVGGGYNEQFF.

The chain is built from TRBV11-2 and TRBJ1-3; D remains unclear. This CDR3 has 12 residues. Germline-derived CDR1 and CDR2 are SGHAT and FQNNGV. V was shortened by 6 bases and J by 2 bases, with 5 bases between the two germline ends. The CDR3 nucleotides are TGTGCCAGCAGTTTCACTGGAAACACCATATATTTT. This sequence encodes CASSFTGNTIYF.

V usage is TRBV5-1 and J usage is TRBJ1-2, with 8 bases aligning to TRBD1. The length of the CDR3 is 14 residues. Germline V gene data show CDR1 as SGHRS and CDR2 as YFSETQ. The V segment lost 6 bases and the J segment 5 bases; nucleotides outside the gene matches: 9. The CDR3 DNA follows: TGCGCCAGCAAAGAGTCAGGGGGCGCATATGGCTACACCTTC. Its protein is CASKESGGAYGYTF.

In this sample, this clone turned up once. The V call is TRBV7-9, the J call TRBJ2-7; TRBD2 matches 8 bases. This CDR3 spans 14 amino acids. Germline CDR1 is SEHNR and CDR2 is FQNEAQ (reference sequence). The V segment lost 4 bases and the J segment 7 bases; nucleotides outside the gene matches: 9. CDR3 in amino acids: CASSSSGGPGEQYF. Written as DNA, the CDR3 is TGTGCCAGCAGCTCCTCGGGGGGGCCGGGGGAGCAGTACTTC.

This chain uses TRBV5-6 with TRBJ1-3, with D perhaps matching TRBD1 (5 bases). Germline values: CDR1 SGHDT, CDR2 YYEEEE. V shed 3 bases and J shed 0 bases, with 10 bases lying between them. The length of the CDR3 is 15 residues. The CDR3 DNA reads TGTGCCAGCAGCTCTCAGGGCAGCTCTGGAAACACCATATATTTT. Its translation is CASSSQGSSGNTIYF.

The chain carries TRBV7-9 and TRBJ2-5, with D possibly TRBD1 on 5 matching bases. V lost 4 bases, J lost 5 bases, and 14 bases lay in between. Germline loops: CDR1 SEHNR, CDR2 FQNEAQ (reference sequence). The CDR3 covers 14 residues. The CDR3 DNA reads as TGTGCCAGCAGCTCAATGACAGTCCCGGAGACCCAGTACTTC. Encoded protein: CASSSMTVPETQYF.